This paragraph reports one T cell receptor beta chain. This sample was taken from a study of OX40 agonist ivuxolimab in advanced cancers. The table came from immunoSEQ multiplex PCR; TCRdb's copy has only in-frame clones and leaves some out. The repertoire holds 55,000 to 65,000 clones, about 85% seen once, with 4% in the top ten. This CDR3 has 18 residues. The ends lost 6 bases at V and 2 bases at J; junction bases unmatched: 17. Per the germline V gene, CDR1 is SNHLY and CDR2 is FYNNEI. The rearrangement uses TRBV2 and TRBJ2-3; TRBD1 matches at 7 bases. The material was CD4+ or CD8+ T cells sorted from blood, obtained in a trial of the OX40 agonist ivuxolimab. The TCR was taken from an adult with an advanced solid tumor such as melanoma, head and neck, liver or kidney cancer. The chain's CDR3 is CASRPPVGQAKDTDTQYF. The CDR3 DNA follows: TGTGCCAGCAGGCCGCCCGTAGGACAGGCGAAAGACACAGATACGCAGTATTTT.